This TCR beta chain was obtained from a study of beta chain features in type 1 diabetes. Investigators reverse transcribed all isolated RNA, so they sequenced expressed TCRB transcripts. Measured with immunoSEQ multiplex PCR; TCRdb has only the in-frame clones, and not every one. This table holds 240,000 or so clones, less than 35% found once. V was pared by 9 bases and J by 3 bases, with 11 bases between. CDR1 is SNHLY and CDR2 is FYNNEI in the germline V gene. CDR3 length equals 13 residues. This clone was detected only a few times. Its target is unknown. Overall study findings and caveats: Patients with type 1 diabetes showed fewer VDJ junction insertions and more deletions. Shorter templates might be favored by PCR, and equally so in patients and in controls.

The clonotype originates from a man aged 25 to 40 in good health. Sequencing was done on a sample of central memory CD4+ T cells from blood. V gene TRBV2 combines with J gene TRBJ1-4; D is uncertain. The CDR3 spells CASSDRANEKLFF. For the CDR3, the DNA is TGTGCCAGTTCGGACCGAGCTAATGAAAAACTGTTTTTT.